This T cell receptor (beta chain) was obtained from a study of blood T cell repertoires in COVID-19 (dated by TCRdb to 2020 to 2021). For context, the study as a whole: The collaborator samples originated in the United States, Italy and Spain and spanned the acute and convalescent phases of COVID-19. The prospective study material was composed of cDNA or gDNA derived from T cells, B-cell-depleted T cells, or PBMCs. Subjects who had been exposed to COVID-19, were actively infected with it, or had recovered from it provided the deeply sampled blood TCRbeta repertoires that made up the dataset. The repertoires were released in a freely available public database meant as a resource for research on the immune response to SARS-CoV-2. Samples were obtained from the ongoing ImmuneRACE study (first 160 participants) and from about 1,300 subjects provided by 6 global collaborators. A de-identified subject ID, COVID-19 status, age in years and sex were almost always included in the sample metadata. HLA class I and class II types, where available, came from metadata supplied by the sample provider rather than from assay-based typing.

Turning to this clone: Its target antigen remains unknown. There are no base qualities to consult, and no much larger clone falls within one base.

TCRbeta CDR3 regions were amplified from genomic DNA using the immunoSEQ Assay, a bias-controlled multiplex PCR. Per the authors' processing: Within the assay, amplification of reference gene primers was used to estimate how many nucleated cells each sample contained. To quantify the absolute abundance of each unique TCRbeta CDR3 rearrangement, sequence reads were collapsed and filtered. For each sample, productive Simpson clonality was calculated by taking the square root of Simpson's diversity index across productive rearrangements. As stored in TCRdb, this immuneACCESS dataset retains in-frame rearrangements with V and J assigned. A fraction of the clones does not appear; measured against another copy, unresolved V genes explain less than half of the discrepancy, and the remainder lacks a known reason. V and J calls and clone size come straight from that table; D and trimming were deduced from the DNA. The sample table shows approximately 400,000 clones, and around 87% are seen once. 1.3% of the sample is held by the ten biggest clonotypes.

Enrolling through a virtual design, the prospective study's participants ranged in age from about 18 to 100 years and lived across more than 20 United States geographic areas. In the prospective study, cohorts were assigned on the basis of participant-reported clinical history obtained from a screening survey and a study questionnaire. ImmuneRACE Cohort 3 recovered participants were defined by two consecutive negative NP/OP PCR tests, healthcare professional clearance, or symptom resolution. In the prospective study, mobile phlebotomists collected whole blood, serum and a nasopharyngeal or oropharyngeal swab from each participant. Participants in the prospective study had the option to provide additional blood draws and questionnaires over an approximately 2-month period. Blood samples from the prospective study were shipped frozen or at room temperature prior to DNA extraction. Overall results and qualifications from the work: How much clinical and demographic metadata was included differed by source and by participant, and the metadata was provided uncurated.

Via the germline V gene, CDR1 is SGHRS and CDR2 YFSETQ. The germline ends are 13 bases apart after V is trimmed by 4 bases and J by 2 bases. The CDR3 goes from the cysteine to the phenylalanine over 15 residues. CDR3 DNA only is kept here, 45 bases in frame from base 1. The specimen sequenced was PBMCs or T cells enriched from blood (not recorded which). The sequence came from a man aged 25 to 45 who had recovered from COVID-19. Recombination linked TRBV5-1 to TRBJ2-1; TRBD2 is perhaps the D gene, given 7 matching bases. The CDR3 protein is CASSPTGTTYNEQFF. The sequence in DNA is TGCGCCAGCAGCCCTACAGGGACTACCTACAATGAGCAGTTCTTC.